This T cell receptor beta chain appears in the sequencing data of a study of T cells in Graves' hyperthyroidism and ophthalmopathy. The V gene's germline CDR1 is SGHTA and CDR2 FQGTGA. This CDR3 comprises 12 residues. V was pared by 2 bases and J by 12 bases, with 13 bases between. In its sample, this clonotype was seen many times. The TCR beta CDR3 regions underwent amplification using RNA transcripts as the source. With the HTBI primer set, the TCR CDR3 went through a first round of RT-PCR. In TCRdb, the multiplex PCR reads were re-called with MiXCR into one record per CDR3 protein. The sample includes a few hundred thousand distinct CDR3 sequences, over 15% of them seen just once.

The sequence came from a woman between 18 and 29 years old with Graves' hyperthyroidism. This sequence joins TRBV7-3 and TRBJ1-1; a possible D gene is TRBD1 (5 bases). Sequences were obtained from blood. This chain's CDR3 is CASSLGTGEPFF. CDR3 coding DNA: TGTGCCAGCAGCTTAGGAACGGGGGAACCTTTCTTT.